The 23 T cell receptor beta chains below were found in one sample sequenced in a study of shared clonotypes between healthy human individuals. Method: immunoSEQ multiplex PCR; TCRdb's copy keeps in-frame clones and lacks some. Of 2,500,000 or so clones listed, more than 85% are singletons. The sample taken for sequencing was naive CD4+ T cells from PBMCs. Subset of the sample: CD45RA+ positively selected. The receptor source for this set is a man aged 18 to 30 in good health. Some clones in this sample may be carry-over from other donors' samples.

This chain connects TRBV9 to TRBJ1-1; possibly TRBD1 for D (5 bases). The CDR3 runs 14 residues. CDR1 and CDR2 from the germline V gene are SGDLS and YYNGEE. V was pared by 2 bases and J by 7 bases, with 15 bases between. In nucleotides, the CDR3 is TGTGCCAGCAGCGTTGTTCAGGGTGAGGGTGAAGCTTTCTTT. Its protein is CASSVVQGEGEAFF. Supplemented by reference TRBV9 and TRBJ1-1, the full variable domain reads DSGVTQTPKHLITATGQRVTLRCSPRSGDLSVYWYQQSLDQGLQFLIQYYNGEERAKGNILERFSAQQFPDLHSELNLSSLELGDSALYFCASSVVQGEGEAFFGQGTRLTVV.

The chain links TRBV6-1 to TRBJ2-5, with 8 bases fitting TRBD1. V was clipped by 8 bases and J by 1 base; unmatched bases: 3. The CDR3 is 13 residues long. Germline CDR1 and CDR2: MNHNS and SASEGT. The CDR3 loop is CASGGQGQETQYF. The CDR3 nucleotides are TGTGCCAGCGGAGGACAGGGCCAAGAGACCCAGTACTTC.

The chain recombines TRBV29-1 with TRBJ2-3, with D tentatively TRBD2 (5 bases). V shed 7 bases and J shed 7 bases, with 18 bases lying between them. Per the germline V gene, CDR1 is SQVTM and CDR2 is ANQGSEA. This CDR3 comprises 13 residues. This chain's CDR3 is CSAGGLADNTQYF. The CDR3 region has the DNA TGCAGCGCCGGTGGACTGGCAGATAATACGCAGTATTTT.

V usage is TRBV7-2 and J usage is TRBJ2-2; 8 nucleotides align to TRBD2. The J segment lost 1 base and the V segment lost 6 bases, leaving 7 bases of the junction unmatched. This CDR3 comprises 16 residues. Germline loops: CDR1 SGHTA, CDR2 FQGNSA. CDR3 in DNA: TGTGCCAGCAGTTATAATAGCGGGGTGAACACCGGGGAGCTGTTTTTT. Translated, it gives CASSYNSGVNTGELFF.

The chain is built from TRBV2 and TRBJ1-5, with 7 bases identical to TRBD1. This CDR3 contains 15 residues. Germline CDR1 reads SNHLY; CDR2 reads FYNNEI. V gave up 6 bases and J gave up 3 bases; unmatched junction bases: 8. As DNA, the CDR3 is TGTGCCAGCAGAGTCACGACAGGGCACAATCAGCCCCAGCATTTT. It yields the protein CASRVTTGHNQPQHF.

This sequence joins TRBV5-1 and TRBJ2-1, with D perhaps matching TRBD1 (6 bases). Germline V gene sequence: CDR1 SGHRS, CDR2 YFSETQ. V lost 0 bases and J 6 bases, leaving 10 bases between the germline ends. The CDR3 runs 14 residues. As DNA, the CDR3 is TGCGCCAGCAGCTTGGGCGGACAGATCAATGAGCAGTTCTTC. Translated, it gives CASSLGGQINEQFF. Full variable domain (outside the CDR3, taken from reference TRBV5-1 and TRBJ2-1): KAGVTQTPRYLIKTRGQQVTLSCSPISGHRSVSWYQQTPGQGLQFLFEYFSETQRNKGNFPGRFSGRQFSNSRSEMNVSTLELGDSALYLCASSLGGQINEQFFGPGTRLTVL.

This sequence joins TRBV7-2 and TRBJ2-1; TRBD2 might be the D (7 bases). The germline V and J ends were trimmed by 1 base and 2 bases, with 12 bases remaining between them. The CDR3 has 16 amino acids. Germline V gives CDR1 SGHTA, CDR2 FQGNSA. This CDR3 reads CASSLEGGSPYNEQFF. DNA of the CDR3: TGTGCCAGCAGCTTAGAGGGGGGGTCGCCCTACAATGAGCAGTTCTTC.

As concerns this clone: This specimen includes other DNA sequences encoding the same CDR3. The V and J genes are TRBV9 and TRBJ1-4; D gene uncertain. CDR1 and CDR2 (germline): SGDLS, YYNGEE. The CDR3 has 15 residues. V was shortened by 0 bases and J by 0 bases, with 6 bases between the two germline ends. Here the CDR3 DNA reads TGTGCCAGCAGCGTAGGCGGGACAACTAATGAAAAACTGTTTTTT. Protein: CASSVGGTTNEKLFF.

V is TRBV29-1 and J is TRBJ1-2; D not certain. Between the trimmed V and J ends, which lost 1 base and 8 bases, there was a span of 17 bases. This CDR3 contains 14 residues. Germline-derived CDR1 and CDR2 are SQVTM and ANQGSEA. CDR3 bases: TGCAGCGTTGAAGTAGGCAACGGAGAGTGGGGCTACACCTTC. Encoded protein: CSVEVGNGEWGYTF.

The DNA of the CDR3 is TGTGCCAGCAGTTTAAGGAGGCCCAACCCCTACGAGCAGTACTTC. This codes for CASSLRRPNPYEQYF. The chain has TRBV28 and TRBJ2-7; tentatively, D is TRBD2 (5 bases). V was clipped by 2 bases and J by 2 bases, with 13 bases between them. Per the germline V gene, CDR1 is MDHEN and CDR2 is SYDVKM. CDR3 size: 15 residues.

This chain joins TRBV19 and TRBJ2-7, with 7 positions matching TRBD1. Germline V gives CDR1 LNHDA, CDR2 SQIVND (reference sequence). Unmatched junction bases numbered 9, after V lost 5 bases and J lost 2 bases. This CDR3 is built from 15 residues. The CDR3 DNA sequence: TGTGCCAGTAGTCCCATGACAGGGCGACCCTACGAGCAGTACTTC. Residues: CASSPMTGRPYEQYF.

This chain joins TRBV16 and TRBJ2-2; TRBD2 might be the D (5 bases). The CDR3 runs to 15 residues. Germline V gene data show CDR1 as KGHSY and CDR2 as FQNENV. The V end lost 0 bases, the J end lost 6 bases, and 11 bases lay between the germline ends. CDR3 sequence: CASSQSGGRSGELFF. The DNA for the CDR3 is TGTGCCAGCAGCCAATCAGGTGGGAGATCCGGGGAGCTGTTTTTT.

The chain recombines TRBV19 with TRBJ2-1; TRBD1 or TRBD2 may be the D gene (6 bases each). V was cut by 10 bases and J by 8 bases, with 24 bases left in between. The CDR3 totals 15 residues. Germline V gives CDR1 LNHDA, CDR2 SQIVND (reference sequence). The CDR3 region is CATRLGGTIADEQFF. CDR3 in DNA: TGTGCCACCAGATTAGGCGGGACAATCGCCGATGAGCAGTTCTTC. Full variable domain (outside the CDR3, taken from reference TRBV19 and TRBJ2-1): DGGITQSPKYLFRKEGQNVTLSCEQNLNHDAMYWYRQDPGQGLRLIYYSQIVNDFQKGDIAEGYSVSREKKESFPLTVTSAQKNPTAFYLCATRLGGTIADEQFFGPGTRLTVL.

For the CDR3, the DNA is TGTGCCAGCAGACTGGGGGGCACTGAAGCTTTCTTT. Translating gives CASRLGGTEAFF. The chain is built from TRBV6-6 and TRBJ1-1; the D gene is possibly TRBD1 (5 bases). Trimming pared 6 bases from V and 4 bases from J, leaving 9 bases between. Germline V CDR1 and CDR2: MNHNY, SVGAGI (reference sequence). The CDR3 length is 12 residues.

The rearrangement joins TRBV27 to TRBJ2-5; D possibly matches TRBD1 or TRBD2 (5 bases each). This CDR3 contains 14 residues. CDR1 and CDR2 from the germline V gene are MNHEY and SMNVEV (reference sequence). V was trimmed by 5 bases and J by 1 base, leaving 11 bases between them. The chain's CDR3 is CASSTRGSQETQYF. The DNA for the CDR3 is TGTGCCAGCAGTACTCGGGGCAGCCAAGAGACCCAGTACTTC.

The chain is built from TRBV2 and TRBJ2-1; D uncertain. Trimming stripped 6 bases from V and 9 bases from J, with 9 bases between. CDR3 length: 11 amino acids. Germline V gene sequence: CDR1 SNHLY, CDR2 FYNNEI. Here the CDR3 reads CASRGWGEQFF. In DNA form, the CDR3 reads TGTGCCAGCAGAGGATGGGGTGAGCAGTTCTTC.

The rearrangement uses TRBV4-2 and TRBJ1-2, with D unclear. V was trimmed by 1 base and J by 2 bases, leaving 11 bases between them. Per germline, CDR1 LGHNA and CDR2 YNFKEQ. The length of the CDR3 is 15 residues. DNA for the CDR3: TGTGCCAGCAGCCAAGGTCCGCAGGAGAACTATGGCTACACCTTC. Translated: CASSQGPQENYGYTF.

This clone appeared a single time. The chain couples TRBV5-1 to TRBJ2-7; the match to TRBD2 covers 11 bases. The CDR3 runs to 14 residues. The germline CDR1 and CDR2 sequences are SGHRS and YFSETQ. The V and J ends lost 4 bases and 7 bases, in that order; junction bases with no gene match: 7. CDR3 loop: CASSITSGGFEQYF. CDR3 sequence (DNA): TGCGCCAGCAGCATCACTAGCGGGGGATTTGAGCAGTACTTC.

The genes are TRBV25-1 and TRBJ1-2; possibly TRBD1 for D (5 bases). CDR3 length equals 12 residues. Trimming removed 8 bases from V and 7 bases from J, with 14 bases in between. Per the germline V gene, CDR1 is MGHDK and CDR2 is SYGVNS. Written as DNA, the CDR3 is TGTGCCAGCTGGAGGGGCACTGCTGGCTACACCTTC. Translating it yields CASWRGTAGYTF.

J is TRBJ1-3 and V is TRBV4-1; no clear D. Germline values: CDR1 MGHRA, CDR2 YSYEKL. The CDR3 has 15 amino acids. V was pared by 1 base and J by 6 bases, with 13 bases between. The CDR3, as DNA: TGCGCCAGCAGCCAAGGGGCAAGCCCGGTAAACACCATATATTTT. This gives the protein CASSQGASPVNTIYF.

With regard to this clone: Other DNA sequences from this sample encode an identical CDR3 as well. The J gene is TRBJ1-5, the V gene TRBV28; D uncertain. The V gene lost 3 bases and the J gene lost 7 bases, with 4 bases spanning the gap. CDR3 length: 11 residues. The germline V gene has CDR1 MDHEN and CDR2 SYDVKM. CDR3 bases: TGTGCCAGCAGTTTCTTGCAGCCCCAGCATTTT. Protein: CASSFLQPQHF.

This clone has only one observation. V and J are TRBV5-4 and TRBJ2-1; D call uncertain. Trimming took off 1 base at V and 0 bases at J, with 8 bases between the two ends. The CDR3 runs 15 residues. Per germline, CDR1 SGHNT and CDR2 YYREEE (reference sequence). CDR3 residues: CASSLMVNSYNEQFF. CDR3 coding DNA: TGTGCCAGCAGCTTGATGGTTAACTCCTACAATGAGCAGTTCTTC.

The chain links TRBV28 to TRBJ1-3, with 10 bases aligning to TRBD1. Germline values: CDR1 MDHEN, CDR2 SYDVKM. J lost 1 base, V lost 3 bases, and 12 bases had no gene match. The CDR3 sequence is 19 residues long. Here the CDR3 reads CASSFMRDRGYWSGNTIYF. In nucleotides, the CDR3 is TGTGCCAGCAGTTTTATGCGGGACAGGGGATACTGGTCTGGAAACACCATATATTTT.